This TCR beta chain was sequenced during a study of Tregs in tolerant kidney transplant recipients. Points from the study as a whole: For some patients, primers changed over time, blocking nucleotide-level comparison. Findings come from small patient numbers and require larger validation.

The CDR3 is 13 amino acids. CDR1 and CDR2 from the germline V gene are SNHLY and FYNNEI. Trimming took 11 bases from V and 0 from J, leaving 12 bases between them. Clones were sequenced by immunoSEQ multiplex PCR, and TCRdb holds only the in-frame ones, with some missing. Its listing shows 5,300 or so clones. Comment on this clone: Its cognate antigen is unknown. Sequencing ends 3 residues short of the CDR3 end; the germline J gene provides the rest.

Mixed chimerism was transient after nonmyeloablative marrow transplants from related graft donors. The V gene is TRBV2, the J gene TRBJ2-3, with TRBD1 as a possible D gene (5 bases). This sample comprised CD4+ T cells from blood (PBMCs), obtained about 15 months after the transplant. The receptor comes from a human patient who received a combined kidney and bone marrow transplant. Some T cells may have originated in the graft donor. CDR3 loop: CAGNRQSTDTQYF. Incomplete CDR3 DNA: TGTGCCGGCAACCGACAGAGCACAGATACG.